This TCR beta chain derives from a study of cytomegalovirus exposure and HLA in healthy donors. Across the whole study: Among about 179 million T cells, an earlier analysis found roughly 120 million unique TCR beta sequences. General study points: Most TCR sequences showed up rarely, but some public TCRs showed up in many donors. Clonal expansion was found to be greater in HLA-associated TCR beta chains than in equally common others in a later analysis.

As regards this clone: No antigen is known for it.

The CDR3 sequence is 16 residues long. CDR1 and CDR2 from the germline V gene are MGHRA and YSYEKL. Trimming removed 1 base from V and 5 bases from J; junction bases left unmatched: 5. With 60 Vbeta and 13 Jbeta primers, the PCR was carried out. Sequencing was performed with immunoSEQ multiplex PCR; in TCRdb, only in-frame clones are kept and a portion is missing. The sample holds under 70,000 clones. V and J are TRBV4-1 and TRBJ2-5; the match to TRBD2 covers 12 bases. The clonotype originates from a female donor in good health and CMV-seropositive. The source material was PBMCs. Here the CDR3 reads CASSQVLAGGPETQYF. The DNA of the CDR3 is TGCGCCAGCAGCCAAGTGCTAGCGGGAGGGCCGGAGACCCAGTACTTC.